This paragraph reports one T cell receptor beta chain. Its antigen is unknown. It has no much larger one-base neighbor in the sample; base qualities were not kept. Trimming takes 7 bases off V and 7 bases off J; junction bases not matched to a gene: 2. The CDR3 runs 13 residues from the cysteine to the phenylalanine. Only the CDR3 part of the read is kept: 39 bases, read in frame from the first base. For CDR1 and CDR2, the germline V gene (reference sequence) lists MNHNY and SVGAGI. Library method: the immunoSEQ multiplex PCR assay. The multiplex PCR relied on a mix of 60 forward primers for TCR Vbeta segments and 13 reverse primers for TCR Jbeta segments. A multiplex PCR assay on genomic DNA amplified the CDR3 region of rearranged TCR beta genes. On the Illumina HiSeq System, the amplified TCR beta libraries were sequenced as 87-base-pair reads. For the original study's pipeline: A later analysis counted around 72 million unique TCR beta chains across the 550 to 800 repertoires, and 9.5 million to 11 million of these chains were shared by at least two donors. Raw reads were error-corrected and collapsed into unique sequences by a nearest-neighbor algorithm in which closely related sequences were merged to remove PCR and sequencing errors. To assign V, D and J gene segments, CDR3 sequences were aligned to IMGT reference sequences. For a sequence to be retained, a match of at least six nucleotides was required to both a V gene segment and a J gene segment. Rearrangements were called productive when the CDR3 lacked stop codons and stayed in frame with V and J; all others were non-productive. Following IMGT convention, CDR3 was defined as the stretch from the second conserved V-encoded cysteine up to the conserved J-encoded phenylalanine. The earlier analysis of around 640 of the donors excluded sequences that lacked an unambiguous match to a single V gene segment. An earlier analysis of fewer than 750 of the donors classified V segments as functional when productive rearrangements were above 56.7% and as segregating when the standard deviation between donors was above 5%. A statistical classification framework was built to diagnose cytomegalovirus status from the catalog of TCR beta chain sequences. V and J gene assignment, in a later analysis, came from comparing TCR nucleotide sequences with IMGT/GENE-DB human TR gene sequences. A later analysis assigned CDR3 sequences and most-parsimonious VDJ recombination scenarios with the TCRdist pipeline. A later analysis defined each TCR beta chain by its CDR3 amino acid sequence plus V-gene family, and excluded reads lacking a unique V-gene family. To address suspected cross-contamination and a sequencing artifact, a later analysis removed 592 highly shared, low-generation-probability nucleotide sequences. A later analysis calculated a clonal expansion index for each public chain from normalized within-repertoire ranks of inferred template counts. In a later analysis, generation probabilities were computed using a VDJ recombination model fitted to out-of-frame rearrangements, and the results were checked against IGoR. In a later analysis, hypergeometric tests were used to score TCR-TCR, TCR-HLA and TCR-CMV co-occurrence, with a repertoire-size bias correction applied to TCR pairs. False discovery rates were estimated in a later analysis by permuting HLA or CMV assignments 20 times. In a later analysis, co-occurring TCRs were grouped using DBSCAN, and TCRdist sequence similarity was added for clustering within HLA-allele-positive subsets. Co-occurrence clustering excluded repertoires with fewer than 30,000 or more than 120,000 public chains, plus five with anomalous nucleotide sharing. Sourced from immuneACCESS, this table was stored by TCRdb with only in-frame sequences that have V and J called. A share of the clones is absent; for the studies checked, an unresolved V gene accounts for under half, and the remainder has no known explanation. V and J calls and clone size are those listed in that table; D and trimming were worked out from the DNA. The sample table contains about 170,000 clones; only one count was recorded for around 79% of them. The ten largest clones add up to 6.3% of the sample.

These data belong to a study of cytomegalovirus exposure and HLA in healthy donors (dated by TCRdb to 2015 to 2018). With respect to the entire study: In an earlier analysis of approximately 640 of the donors, about 260 Gb of sequence data and 90 million to 120 million unique TCR beta sequences from 150 million to 200 million T cells were reported. The number of donors typed differed by locus, with about 629-640 for A, B, C, DRB1 and DQB1, roughly 520 for DQA1, approximately 570 for DPA1, and 472 for DPB1. Roughly 300 gigabases of sequencing data and 70 million to 100 million unique TCR sequences made up an early release that covered some 640 HLA-typed donors. The genetic ancestry cluster associated with self-reported Caucasian donors included roughly 84% of the approximately 430 genotyped donors. All discovery cohort repertoires had been generated on a single sequencing platform. The study was designed to test whether signatures of past pathogen exposure could be identified by cataloging public T cell receptors. Donor age, sex, ethnicity and CMV serostatus were compiled alongside the repertoire data. The T cell repertoires of 700 or so subjects were profiled by immunosequencing and related to cytomegalovirus serostatus. In addition to the first cohort of 666 subjects, a separate validation cohort of under 150 different subjects was used. The study combined high-throughput TCR immunosequencing, statistical association of individual TCRs with disease status, and machine learning to predict cytomegalovirus infection status. Both class I and class II loci were covered by HLA typing, at four-digit resolution. To decide whether each TCR beta V gene segment behaved as functional or pseudogenic, an earlier analysis of approximately 620 of the donors relied on high-throughput TCR beta sequencing. Among approximately 370 genotyped donors of the cohort, an average of approximately 220,000 unique TCR beta nucleotide sequences was sequenced per donor, of which roughly 17% were non-productive. A later analysis re-analyzed previously published TCR beta repertoires from roughly 630 donors and added high-resolution HLA genotyping to study TCR occurrence patterns. A handful of DR-DQ haplotypes were handled as single units for association and clustering because linkage in the cohort was strong. In the later analysis, no new phenotypic data were used to find candidate immune exposures; instead, reliance was placed on TCR beta sequences and their occurrence across donors. A later genetic analysis took genome-wide SNP genotypes for about 55% of the roughly 670 donors and used that subset as a discovery cohort.

What the research found in general, with its limitations: A later analysis reported that several top co-occurrence clusters appeared linked to parvovirus B19, influenza, CMV and Epstein-Barr virus. Specific HLA alleles were associated with 15,000 to 20,000 TCR beta sequences at a false discovery rate of 0.05 in a later analysis. Because HLA typing was unavailable for some donors at each locus, only the typed subset was used in association tests. The authors suggested that the approach could potentially be generalized to other disease states and immunological phenotypes. Correlated functional status among segregating V segments might reflect linkage disequilibrium, but an unknown experimental factor could not be ruled out. A cluster of highly shared sequence variants was judged likely to represent a technical artifact of the sequencing pipeline. In a later genetic analysis, fewer N-insertions in productive TCRs were reported among donors in an Asian-associated ancestry cluster than the roughly 700-donor mean. Most CMV-associated TCR beta chains appeared to be HLA-restricted in a later analysis, and the HLA associations seemed to be driven largely by CMV exposure. CMV serostatus was the only immune exposure information available for the cohort. In an earlier analysis of 587 of the donors, most TCR beta V segments were observed in productive rearrangements about 87% or about 30% of the time, broadly matching IMGT annotations. In vitro tests confirmed that a few of the cytomegalovirus-associated TCR beta chains recognize cytomegalovirus antigens. Some IMGT-functional V segments, including TRBV6-2 and TRBV6-3, could not be told apart with the 87-base-pair reads, so those segments were excluded. The study gave a list of around 170 TCR beta chains associated with cytomegalovirus. A later genetic analysis associated a missense DCLRE1C variant with V-gene and J-gene trimming of TCR beta chains, and an independent cohort replicated the association. While some public TCRs were present in many individuals, most TCR sequences turned up only very rarely across donors. Some 16 rarely observed V segments, including chromosome 9 orphons, were excluded from the earlier analysis of several hundred of the donors because counts were too low. When HLA alleles, especially DR and DQ, strongly co-occurred, TCR associations were difficult to assign to individual alleles. Only TCR beta chains were sequenced in this cohort, and the absence of alpha or paired-chain data limited detectable features. Cytomegalovirus status was reported to be diagnosed by the classifier with high specificity and sensitivity in both the original and validation cohorts. According to a later analysis, TCR association rates differed among HLA loci, with DRB1 alleles showing the most associated TCRs and HLA-C alleles showing the fewest. A further reported finding was that TCR beta sequences accurately predicted the HLA-A and HLA-B alleles for most subjects in the first cohort. The presence/absence analyses assumed that sequencing depth was roughly uniform across donors, and that assumption may not be true. A later analysis found that HLA-associated TCR beta chains were more clonally expanded and had lower generation probabilities than equally common non-associated chains.

The cohort consisted of some 670 healthy bone marrow donors. At the time of sampling, all cohort members were nominally healthy, though unrecorded immune exposures were likely present. The donor tested CMV seropositive, placing the donor among the 289 seropositive members of the cohort. Every donor gave a peripheral blood sample, and the peripheral blood mononuclear cells from that sample were used for TCR beta sequencing. The Qiagen DNeasy Blood Extraction Kit was used to extract genomic DNA from the blood cell samples. The sequenced sample consisted of PBMCs. Recombination connected TRBV6-6 to TRBJ2-1; TRBD2 lines up with 12 middle nucleotides. This clonotype originated in a man in his forties or fifties in good health and CMV-seropositive. Read as DNA, the sequence is TGTGCCAGCACTCTAGCGGGAGGGAATGAGCAGTTCTTC. Translated, it reads CASTLAGGNEQFF.